These 16 T cell receptor beta chains were sequenced from one sample in a study of blood T cell repertoires in COVID-19. Measured with immunoSEQ multiplex PCR; TCRdb has only the in-frame clones, and not every one. The table shows about 130,000 clones, with more than 75% occurring only once. Sequenced material: peripheral blood. These TCRs come from a man in his sixties who had recovered from COVID-19.

J is TRBJ2-1 and V is TRBV7-9; D perhaps matches TRBD2 (6 bases). Germline V gene data show CDR1 as SEHNR and CDR2 as FQNEAQ (reference sequence). V was trimmed by 5 bases and J by 0 bases, leaving 14 bases between them. This CDR3 contains 16 residues. DNA for the CDR3: TGTGCCAGCAGCCATTACGGGAGAAGCTCCTACAATGAGCAGTTCTTC. Translated, it gives CASSHYGRSSYNEQFF.

The gene calls are TRBV2 and TRBJ1-5; D gene unclear. The CDR3 loop spans 15 amino acids. Germline V CDR1 and CDR2: SNHLY, FYNNEI. V lost 0 bases to trimming and J lost 6 bases, with 12 bases between them. CDR3 DNA: TGTGCCAGCAGTGAAGCGCGGGGAGTTGGTCAGCCCCAGCATTTT. It encodes CASSEARGVGQPQHF.

This clone was found a few times. The chain is built from TRBV3-1 (or the pseudogene TRBV3-2) and TRBJ2-7; TRBD1 is a possible D gene (5 bases). The ends were cut back, 1 base at V and 5 bases at J, with 15 bases in the middle. The germline V gene encodes CDR1 LGHDT and CDR2 YNNKEL (reference sequence). This CDR3 contains 15 residues. The CDR3 here is CASSQVSGREDEQYF. The CDR3 DNA reads TGTGCCAGCAGCCAAGTTTCAGGGCGAGAAGACGAGCAGTACTTC.

The chain has TRBV15 and TRBJ1-2; the match to TRBD1 covers 7 bases. CDR1 and CDR2 (germline): LNHNV, YYDKDF (reference sequence). The CDR3 sequence is 13 residues long. J lost 4 bases, V lost 5 bases, and 4 bases had no gene match. The CDR3 spells CATSPDRVYGYTF. CDR3 nucleotides: TGTGCCACCAGCCCAGACAGGGTCTATGGCTACACCTTC.

The rearrangement joins TRBV4-3 to TRBJ2-1, with D possibly being TRBD1 (6 bases). This CDR3 spans 19 amino acids. Germline V gene data show CDR1 as LGHNA and CDR2 as YSLEER. Deletions cut 4 bases from V and 0 bases from J, with 22 bases between. CDR3 bases: TGCGCCAGCAGCCGAATTTTAGATAGGGGGAGAAGCTCCTACAATGAGCAGTTCTTC. This codes for CASSRILDRGRSSYNEQFF.

This clone was observed a handful of times. This sequence joins TRBV4-1 and TRBJ2-4, with 11 bases identical to TRBD1. CDR1 MGHRA and CDR2 YSYEKL come from the germline V gene. The V gene end was trimmed by 3 bases and the J gene end by 7 bases; junction bases not matched to a gene: 11. The CDR3 contains 17 residues. CDR3: CASSQLIAGTGGNIQYF. For the CDR3, the DNA is TGCGCCAGCAGCCAGCTCATTGCCGGGACAGGGGGGAACATTCAGTACTTC.

The table lists this clone with a few counts. The chain employs TRBV9 and TRBJ2-1; 9 bases map to TRBD1. CDR1 and CDR2 from the germline V gene are SGDLS and YYNGEE. The CDR3 spans 16 residues. Trimming at V came to 2 bases and at J to 7 bases, leaving 10 bases not matched to a gene. CDR3 DNA: TGTGCCAGCAGCGTTGCAACAGGGGGCGGAATGAATGAGCAGTTCTTC. Its protein is CASSVATGGGMNEQFF.

The V and J genes are TRBV5-5 and TRBJ1-5; D is unclear. The germline V and J ends were trimmed by 3 bases and 1 base, with 14 bases remaining between them. CDR3 size: 16 residues. Germline lookup yields CDR1 SGHKS and CDR2 YYEKEE (reference sequence). CDR3 amino acids: CASSWAPGGSNQPQHF. The CDR3 region has the DNA TGTGCCAGCAGCTGGGCGCCGGGAGGAAGCAATCAGCCCCAGCATTTT.

In DNA form, the CDR3 reads TGTGCCAGCAGTTACTCGGGGGCGAGGAACACCGGGGAGCTGTTTTTT. This translates into CASSYSGARNTGELFF. The rearrangement links TRBV6-5 to TRBJ2-2, with D perhaps matching TRBD1 (6 bases). The V gene's germline CDR1 is MNHEY and CDR2 SVGAGI. Trimming removed 0 bases at V and 1 base at J, with 9 bases between. The CDR3 has 16 amino acids.

The chain recombines TRBV25-1 with TRBJ2-2; 7 positions agree with TRBD1. The V segment lost 5 bases and the J segment 4 bases; nucleotides outside the gene matches: 4. This CDR3 region has 14 residues. Germline-derived CDR1 and CDR2 are MGHDK and SYGVNS. The DNA for the CDR3 is TGTGCCAGCAGTCGACAGGGCGGCACCGGGGAGCTGTTTTTT. Encoded protein: CASSRQGGTGELFF.

This sequence joins TRBV6-5 and TRBJ2-1; D possibly corresponds to TRBD2 (7 bases). The CDR3 is made up of 14 amino acids. Trimming took off 5 bases at V and 8 bases at J, with 16 bases between the two ends. The V gene's germline CDR1 is MNHEY and CDR2 SVGAGI. CDR3 in amino acids: CASSLRGGSDEQFF. CDR3 in DNA: TGTGCCAGCAGTCTAAGGGGGGGAAGCGATGAGCAGTTCTTC.

The chain combines TRBV5-8 with TRBJ2-3, with 7 bases matching TRBD1. This CDR3 is built from 14 residues. V shed 4 bases and J 1 base; nucleotides not matched to a gene: 3. From germline, CDR1 is SGHTS and CDR2 YDEGEE. This CDR3 reads CASSPGTGTDTQYF. In DNA, the CDR3 is TGTGCCAGCAGCCCCGGGACAGGCACAGATACGCAGTATTTT.

CDR3 DNA sequence: TGTGCCAGCTCACCCTTCCTAGGGGATCCAGATCAGCCCCAGCATTTT. Its protein is CASSPFLGDPDQPQHF. The V and J genes are TRBV18 and TRBJ1-5, with a tentative D call TRBD1 (5 bases). The germline gives CDR1 KGHSH, CDR2 LQKENI. The CDR3 spans 16 residues. The germline V and J ends were trimmed by 3 bases and 5 bases, with 17 bases remaining between them.

This clone was observed a few times. The rearrangement uses TRBV19 and TRBJ2-7; 7 positions agree with TRBD1. CDR1 is LNHDA and CDR2 is SQIVND in the germline V gene (reference sequence). This CDR3 has 13 amino acids. V was pared by 6 bases and J by 2 bases, with 4 bases of the junction left unmatched. CDR3: CASRRQGTYEQYF. The CDR3, as DNA: TGTGCCAGTAGGCGACAGGGCACCTACGAGCAGTACTTC. The full variable domain, in which reference TRBV19 and TRBJ2-7 provide the parts outside the CDR3, is DGGITQSPKYLFRKEGQNVTLSCEQNLNHDAMYWYRQDPGQGLRLIYYSQIVNDFQKGDIAEGYSVSREKKESFPLTVTSAQKNPTAFYLCASRRQGTYEQYFGPGTRLTVT.

This rearrangement joins TRBV6-5 to TRBJ2-3; 10 nucleotides match TRBD2. J was trimmed by 4 bases and V by 7 bases; bases with no gene match: 8. Germline V lookup: CDR1 MNHEY, CDR2 SVGAGI. This CDR3 is 15 amino acids long. In DNA form, the CDR3 reads TGTGCCAGCACGGGTCCTAGCGGGAGCCCAGATACGCAGTATTTT. Protein product: CASTGPSGSPDTQYF.

A few counts support this clone. Within the sample, other DNA sequences also encode this same CDR3. This chain uses TRBV4-3 with TRBJ1-5; D gene ambiguous. This CDR3 has 14 amino acids. The V and J ends lost 2 bases and 4 bases respectively, with 9 bases between them. Per the germline V gene, CDR1 is LGHNA and CDR2 is YSLEER. The CDR3 DNA follows: TGCGCCAGCAGCCAAAGCGCGGGGAATCAGCCCCAGCATTTT. Encoded protein: CASSQSAGNQPQHF.